This T cell receptor beta chain was profiled in a study of blood T cell repertoires in COVID-19. Study in general: Acute and convalescent COVID-19 samples came from the United States, Italy and Spain. The analysed material was cDNA or gDNA that came from T cells, B-cell-depleted T cells, or PBMCs.

As originally analysed: Counts of nucleated cells, estimated from reference gene primer amplification, were obtained. The table came from immunoSEQ multiplex PCR; TCRdb's copy has only in-frame clones and leaves some out. The V and J calls and clone size come from that table; D and trimming were worked out from the DNA. This table has 200,000 to 300,000 clones, 84% appearing once. Germline values: CDR1 MNHEY, CDR2 SVGAGI. The J segment lost 7 bases and the V segment lost 6 bases, leaving 3 bases of the junction unmatched. The CDR3 is made up of 13 amino acids. The specimen was peripheral blood. V and J are TRBV6-5 and TRBJ1-4; the match to TRBD1 covers 9 bases. The receptor comes from a man in his fifties or sixties with acute or convalescent COVID-19. The CDR3 sequence is CASRGTGPEKLFF. In DNA form, the CDR3 reads TGTGCCAGCAGGGGGACAGGGCCTGAAAAACTGTTTTTT.